These T cell receptor beta chains were read from a single sample in a study of Ad26.COV2.S vaccination and SARS-CoV-2 variants. Profiled with immunoSEQ multiplex PCR; TCRdb holds only in-frame clones, not every one. Of 300,000 to 350,000 clones detected, 86% appear once; the ten largest clones hold more than 1.5%. Sequencing was performed on peripheral blood, taken in a trial of Ad26.COV2.S vaccine versus placebo. Receptors were obtained from a person aged 18 to 59 who received the Ad26.COV2.S COVID-19 vaccine or a placebo. Each CDR3 is given with its conserved first and last residue. D genes are given only for firm matches. For some rows the clone size is stated as once, few or many, or as a class when expanded; others skip it.

D: TRBD1
J: TRBJ2-7
size: few
V: TRBV7-2
CDR3: CASSSDRVSYEQYF
DNA: TGTGCCAGCAGCTCAGACAGGGTCTCCTACGAGCAGTACTTC

D: TRBD2
J: TRBJ2-1
size: NA
V: TRBV6-5
CDR3: CASWRGGAYNEQFF
DNA: TGTGCCAGTTGGCGGGGGGGTGCCTACAATGAGCAGTTCTTC

D: NA
J: TRBJ2-7
size: NA
V: TRBV18
CDR3: CASSLGQSYEQYF
DNA: TGTGCCAGCTCACTTGGACAGAGCTACGAGCAGTACTTC

D: NA
J: TRBJ2-3
size: NA
V: TRBV19
CDR3: CASSRRPDYTDTQYF
DNA: TGTGCCAGTAGTCGACGTCCCGACTACACAGATACGCAGTATTTT

D: TRBD1
J: TRBJ1-6
size: NA
V: TRBV6-5
CDR3: CASSWTGAQVNSPLHF
DNA: TGTGCCAGCAGTTGGACAGGGGCCCAGGTTAATTCACCCCTCCACTTT

D: TRBD1
J: TRBJ1-6
size: NA
V: TRBV24-1
CDR3: CATSDLPPGQGKSDYNSPLHF
DNA: TGTGCCACCAGTGATTTGCCACCGGGACAGGGAAAATCCGACTATAATTCACCCCTCCACTTT

D: TRBD1
J: TRBJ2-3
size: NA
V: TRBV6-2/TRBV6-3
CDR3: CASSYRGTGVTDTQYF
DNA: TGTGCCAGCAGTTACAGGGGGACAGGAGTCACAGATACGCAGTATTTT

D: TRBD1
J: TRBJ2-5
size: few
V: TRBV5-1
CDR3: CASSRRAGGFSETQYF
DNA: TGCGCCAGCAGCCGGCGGGCAGGGGGCTTTTCGGAGACCCAGTACTTC

D: NA
J: TRBJ1-1
size: NA
V: TRBV19
CDR3: CASSLPPARMRTEAFF
DNA: TGTGCCAGTAGTTTGCCTCCGGCCAGGATGCGCACTGAAGCTTTCTTT

D: NA
J: TRBJ1-3
size: NA
V: TRBV3-1/TRBV3-2
CDR3: CASSQEGNTIYF
DNA: TGTGCCAGCAGCCAAGAAGGAAACACCATATATTTT

D: TRBD1
J: TRBJ1-4
size: NA
V: TRBV19
CDR3: CASSISPWDRQATNEKLFF
DNA: TGTGCCAGTAGTATATCCCCATGGGACAGACAGGCAACTAATGAAAAACTGTTTTTT

D: NA
J: TRBJ1-1
size: NA
V: TRBV14
CDR3: CASSLTTGNTEAFF
DNA: TGTGCCAGCAGCCTAACGACAGGGAACACTGAAGCTTTCTTT

D: NA
J: TRBJ1-6
size: NA
V: TRBV5-1
CDR3: CASTATGQQYNSPLHF
DNA: TGCGCCAGCACCGCGACCGGACAACAATATAATTCACCCCTCCACTTT

D: NA
J: TRBJ2-1
size: NA
V: TRBV7-2
CDR3: CASSLYPSASGTYNEQFF
DNA: TGTGCCAGCAGCTTATACCCTAGCGCCTCGGGGACTTACAATGAGCAGTTCTTC

D: TRBD1
J: TRBJ2-2
size: NA
V: TRBV5-1
CDR3: CASSFGQGGGWPYTGELFF
DNA: TGCGCCAGCAGCTTCGGACAGGGAGGTGGTTGGCCTTACACCGGGGAGCTGTTTTTT

D: NA
J: TRBJ1-1
size: NA
V: TRBV2
CDR3: CASSMDGNTEAFF
DNA: TGTGCCAGCAGTATGGACGGAAACACTGAAGCTTTCTTT

D: NA
J: TRBJ2-2
size: NA
V: TRBV5-1
CDR3: CASRGGSGELFF
DNA: TGCGCCAGCAGGGGGGGCTCCGGGGAGCTGTTTTTT

D: NA
J: TRBJ2-5
size: NA
V: TRBV7-2
CDR3: CASSSRMGGETQYF
DNA: TGTGCCAGCAGCTCGAGGATGGGCGGAGAGACCCAGTACTTC

D: NA
J: TRBJ2-5
size: NA
V: TRBV5-1
CDR3: CASSGSVPAETQYF
DNA: TGCGCCAGCAGCGGTAGCGTACCCGCCGAGACCCAGTACTTC

D: NA
J: TRBJ1-4
size: NA
V: TRBV11-2
CDR3: CASSFGTKTNEKLFF
DNA: TGTGCCAGCAGCTTCGGGACTAAAACTAATGAAAAACTGTTTTTT